This T cell receptor beta chain was captured by sequencing in a study of shared clonotypes between healthy human individuals. Study-level background: Each donor's CD8 memory used one plate, CD8 naive two, each CD4 subset three.

Cells designated naive CD8 were CD45RO-negative and were positively selected for CCR7, with terminally differentiated effector memory CD45RA+ cells excluded. Under the authors' procedure: Filtering of immunoSEQ junctional sequences could not match full-length read filtering. The table came from immunoSEQ multiplex PCR; TCRdb's copy has only in-frame clones and leaves some out. The V and J calls and the clone size are those of that table, but D and trimming were determined from the DNA. The sample holds roughly 2,000,000 clones, 80% to 95% seen once. CDR1 GTSNPN and CDR2 SVGIG come from the germline V gene (reference sequence). The V and J ends lost 0 bases and 7 bases respectively, with 9 bases between them. This CDR3 spans 12 amino acids. This clone was observed a few times.

The V and J genes are TRBV30 and TRBJ1-1; D uncertain. The sequencing input was naive CD8+ T cells from PBMCs. This clonotype originated in a man aged 18 to 29 in good health. Some clones in this sample may be carry-over from other donors' samples. CDR3 nucleotide sequence: TGTGCCTGGAGTGTCACGGCGGTTGAAGCTTTCTTT. It is translated as CAWSVTAVEAFF.